These 17 T cell receptor beta chains originate from one sample sequenced in a study of blood T cells in healthy people across ages. PCR was performed a second time for about 6 to 11 cycles using a sample-barcoded 5' primer and a J-beta primer mix. TCRdb re-called the 5' RACE reads through MiXCR, storing one row per CDR3 protein. Here the sample spans about 680,000 distinct CDR3 sequences, around 45% being singletons. The specimen was blood. All receptors come from a woman aged 55-70 years in good health.

The chain has TRBV7-2 and TRBJ2-7; 9 bases align to TRBD2. Trimming took 0 bases from V and 3 from J; bases not matched to a gene: 3. The CDR3 is made up of 15 amino acids. Per germline, CDR1 SGHTA and CDR2 FQGNSA. CDR3 protein: CASSLAAAGGYEQYF. The CDR3 DNA sequence: TGTGCCAGCAGCTTAGCTGCAGCGGGAGGCTACGAGCAGTACTTC. The full variable domain, rest sourced from reference TRBV7-2 and TRBJ2-7, is GAGVSQSPSNKVTEKGKDVELRCDPISGHTALYWYRQSLGQGLEFLIYFQGNSAPDKSGLPSDRFSAERTGGSVSTLTIQRTQQEDSAVYLCASSLAAAGGYEQYFGPGTRLTVT.

Ten or more counts support this clonotype. The chain has TRBV5-1 and TRBJ2-7; perhaps TRBD2 as D (7 bases). V lost 5 bases and J lost 0, with 12 bases in between. Per germline, CDR1 SGHRS and CDR2 YFSETQ. The CDR3 extends over 14 amino acids. Written as DNA, the CDR3 is TGCGCCAGCAGGTCAGGGGACTACTCCTACGAGCAGTACTTC. The encoded protein is CASRSGDYSYEQYF.

The chain carries TRBV27 and TRBJ2-7; D not resolved. This CDR3 region has 14 residues. Deletions cut 5 bases from V and 1 base from J, with 12 bases between. Germline V lookup: CDR1 MNHEY, CDR2 SMNVEV (reference sequence). This CDR3 reads CASSAQGPSYEQYF. CDR3 coding DNA: TGTGCCAGCAGTGCCCAAGGGCCGTCCTACGAGCAGTACTTC.

The chain links TRBV4-2 to TRBJ1-2; D remains unclear. The CDR3 runs 15 residues. Germline V CDR1 and CDR2: LGHNA, YNFKEQ. Deletions cut 0 bases from V and 2 bases from J, with 10 bases between. CDR3 coding DNA: TGTGCCAGCAGCCAAGACGGGAGTCGCAACTATGGCTACACCTTC. This gives the protein CASSQDGSRNYGYTF.

This clonotype was seen a few times. The chain recombines TRBV7-2 with TRBJ2-1; D may correspond to TRBD1 or TRBD2 (6 bases each). The CDR3 has 13 residues. Trimming pared 4 bases from V and 10 bases from J, leaving 14 bases between. CDR1 SGHTA and CDR2 FQGNSA come from the germline V gene. Here the CDR3 DNA reads TGTGCCAGCAGCTACAGGGACTTCTACGAGCAGTTCTTC. This sequence encodes CASSYRDFYEQFF. Full variable domain (missing parts from reference TRBV7-2 and TRBJ2-1): GAGVSQSPSNKVTEKGKDVELRCDPISGHTALYWYRQSLGQGLEFLIYFQGNSAPDKSGLPSDRFSAERTGGSVSTLTIQRTQQEDSAVYLCASSYRDFYEQFFGPGTRLTVL.

The chain is built from TRBV5-1 and TRBJ2-7, with D possibly called TRBD1 or TRBD2 (5 bases each). CDR1 and CDR2 (germline): SGHRS, YFSETQ. V lost 4 bases and J lost 0, with 20 bases in between. The CDR3 totals 17 residues. CDR3 bases: TGCGCCAGCAGCCGCCCGCCCCAGGGACCGGTCTCCTACGAGCAGTACTTC. Amino acid sequence: CASSRPPQGPVSYEQYF.

This chain joins TRBV7-2 and TRBJ2-5, with 7 bases that match TRBD1. After removal of 5 bases from V and 3 bases from J, the junction contained 9 bases not matched to a gene. The germline gives CDR1 SGHTA, CDR2 FQGNSA. The CDR3 sequence is 15 residues long. The CDR3 DNA follows: TGTGCCAGCAGCACCGACAGGGTGACCAAAGAGACCCAGTACTTC. Encoded protein: CASSTDRVTKETQYF.

The chain has TRBV20-1 and TRBJ2-5; D uncertain. Germline CDR1 and CDR2: DFQATT and SNEGSKA (reference sequence). V was clipped by 6 bases and J by 11 bases, with 16 bases between them. The CDR3 extends over 11 amino acids. The CDR3 DNA is TGCAGTGCGATGGGTTACAATGAGCAGTACTTC. This encodes CSAMGYNEQYF.

About this clonotype: A much larger clone lies one base from this, so it may be a read error. CDR3 sequence reads: CASSPTGAGANVPTF. The CDR3 DNA reads as TGTGCCAGCAGTCCGACAGGGGCTGGGGCCAACGTCCCGACTTTC. The rearrangement joins TRBV12-3 or TRBV12-4 to TRBJ2-6, with 8 bases matching TRBD1. The CDR3 has 15 residues.

This clonotype was detected a few times. This rearrangement joins TRBV7-2 to TRBJ2-2, with D tentatively TRBD1 or TRBD2 (6 bases each). CDR1 SGHTA and CDR2 FQGNSA come from the germline V gene. The CDR3 is 16 amino acids. V lost 5 bases, J lost 2 bases, and 15 bases lay in between. The CDR3 loop is CASSGTGQINTGELFF. The CDR3 DNA sequence: TGTGCCAGCAGCGGGACTGGACAGATTAACACCGGGGAGCTGTTTTTT.

This clonotype was detected a few times. The V and J genes are TRBV3-1 and TRBJ2-1; D not certain. Trimming took off 4 bases at V and 1 base at J, with 11 bases between the two ends. This CDR3 is 15 amino acids long. CDR1 LGHDT and CDR2 YNNKEL come from the germline V gene (reference sequence). This CDR3 is CASSRRPQSYNEQFF. The CDR3 DNA follows: TGTGCCAGCAGCCGCCGGCCTCAGTCCTACAATGAGCAGTTCTTC.

The V and J genes are TRBV10-3 and TRBJ2-6; possible D gene TRBD2, 6 bases. Trimming took 8 bases from V and 4 from J, leaving 12 bases between them. This CDR3 has 14 residues. Per the germline V gene, CDR1 is ENHRY and CDR2 is SYGVKD. The CDR3 loop is CAIRGGSGANVLTF. The CDR3 coding sequence is TGTGCCATCCGTGGAGGGTCGGGGGCCAACGTCCTGACTTTC.

This clonotype was detected only once. The chain combines TRBV7-2 with TRBJ1-2; D is perhaps TRBD1 (5 bases). V lost 2 bases, J lost 2 bases, and 12 bases lay in between. The CDR3 loop spans 15 amino acids. Germline V CDR1 and CDR2: SGHTA, FQGNSA. CDR3 DNA sequence: TGTGCCAGCAGCTTAATCAGGGCGCAAAACTATGGCTACACCTTC. This encodes CASSLIRAQNYGYTF.

This clonotype has more than one count but fewer than ten. The chain joins TRBV18 to TRBJ2-7, with 8 nucleotides matching TRBD2. The germline CDR1 and CDR2 sequences are KGHSH and LQKENI. The CDR3 has 13 residues. The V segment lost 5 bases and the J segment 3 bases; nucleotides outside the gene matches: 3. CDR3 loop: CASSETSDYEQYF. The DNA of the CDR3 is TGTGCCAGCTCAGAGACTAGCGACTACGAGCAGTACTTC.

The genes are TRBV4-2 and TRBJ1-2, with D perhaps matching TRBD1 (5 bases). The V end lost 3 bases, the J end lost 6 bases, and 17 bases lay between the germline ends. CDR1 is LGHNA, CDR2 YNFKEQ, per germline. This CDR3 region has 15 residues. In nucleotides, the CDR3 is TGTGCCAGCAGCCAGAAACTGAGGGGAATTGATGGCTACACCTTC. Translated: CASSQKLRGIDGYTF.

This sequence joins TRBV20-1 and TRBJ2-5; D remains ambiguous. The J call may be mistaken, given a closer DNA end match to TRBJ2-7. CDR1 and CDR2 (germline): DFQATT, SNEGSKA (reference sequence). This CDR3 is 11 amino acids long. The CDR3 DNA reads TGCAGTGCTAGCAAGACCTACGAGCAGTACTTC. As protein: CSASKTYEQYF.

The chain recombines TRBV18 with TRBJ1-4, with D tentatively TRBD1 (5 bases). Trimming pared 2 bases from V and 13 bases from J, leaving 17 bases between. Germline V lookup: CDR1 KGHSH, CDR2 LQKENI. The length of the CDR3 is 14 residues. In nucleotides, the CDR3 is TGTGCCAGCTCACCATCGACGGGGGAAGGTCGACTGTTTTTT. Its translation: CASSPSTGEGRLFF.